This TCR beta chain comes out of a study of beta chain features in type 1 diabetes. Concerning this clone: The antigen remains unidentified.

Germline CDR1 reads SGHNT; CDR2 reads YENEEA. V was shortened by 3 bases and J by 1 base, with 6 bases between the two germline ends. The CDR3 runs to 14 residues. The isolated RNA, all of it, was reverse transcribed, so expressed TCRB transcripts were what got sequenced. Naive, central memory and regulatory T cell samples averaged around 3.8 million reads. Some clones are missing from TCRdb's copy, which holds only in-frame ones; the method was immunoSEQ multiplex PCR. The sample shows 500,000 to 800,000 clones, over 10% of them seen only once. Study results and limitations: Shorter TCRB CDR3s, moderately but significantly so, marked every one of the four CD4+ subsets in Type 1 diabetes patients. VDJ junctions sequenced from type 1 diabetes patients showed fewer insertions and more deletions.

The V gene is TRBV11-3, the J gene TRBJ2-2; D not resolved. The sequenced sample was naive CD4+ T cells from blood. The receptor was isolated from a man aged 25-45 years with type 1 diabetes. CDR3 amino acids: CASSFLENTGELFF. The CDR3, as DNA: TGTGCCAGCAGCTTCTTAGAGAACACCGGGGAGCTGTTTTTT. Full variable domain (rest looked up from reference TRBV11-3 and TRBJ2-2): EAGVVQSPRYKIIEKKQPVAFWCNPISGHNTLYWYLQNLGQGPELLIRYENEEAVDDSQLPKDRFSAERLKGVDSTLKIQPAELGDSAVYLCASSFLENTGELFFGEGSRLTVL.